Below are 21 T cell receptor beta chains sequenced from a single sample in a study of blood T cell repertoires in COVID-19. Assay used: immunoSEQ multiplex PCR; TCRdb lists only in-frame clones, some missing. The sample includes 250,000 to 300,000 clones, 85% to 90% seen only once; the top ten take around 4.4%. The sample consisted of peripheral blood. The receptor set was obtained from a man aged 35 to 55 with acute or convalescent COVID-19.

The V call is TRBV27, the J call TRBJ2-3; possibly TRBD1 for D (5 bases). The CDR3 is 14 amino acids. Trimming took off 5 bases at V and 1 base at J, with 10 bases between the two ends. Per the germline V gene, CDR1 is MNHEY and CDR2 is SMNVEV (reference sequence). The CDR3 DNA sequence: TGTGCCAGCAGTCGAAGGGGTGGCACAGATACGCAGTATTTT. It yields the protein CASSRRGGTDTQYF.

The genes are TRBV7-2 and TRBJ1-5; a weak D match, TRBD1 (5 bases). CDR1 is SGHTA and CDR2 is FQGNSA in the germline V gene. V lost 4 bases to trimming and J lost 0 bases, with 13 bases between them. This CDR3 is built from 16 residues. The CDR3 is CASSSGADHSNQPQHF. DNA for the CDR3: TGTGCCAGCAGCTCTGGGGCAGACCATAGCAATCAGCCCCAGCATTTT.

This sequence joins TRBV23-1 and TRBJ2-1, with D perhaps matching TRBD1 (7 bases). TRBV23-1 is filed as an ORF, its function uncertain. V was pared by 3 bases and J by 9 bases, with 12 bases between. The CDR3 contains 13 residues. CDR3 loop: CASSHDREAEQFF. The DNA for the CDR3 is TGCGCCAGCAGTCACGACAGGGAGGCTGAGCAGTTCTTC.

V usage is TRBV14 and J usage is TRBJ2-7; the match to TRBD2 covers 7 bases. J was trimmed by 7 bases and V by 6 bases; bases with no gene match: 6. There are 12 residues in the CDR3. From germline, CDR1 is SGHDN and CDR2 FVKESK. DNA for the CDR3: TGTGCCAGCAGACCACGCGGGGGTGAGCAGTACTTC. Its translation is CASRPRGGEQYF.

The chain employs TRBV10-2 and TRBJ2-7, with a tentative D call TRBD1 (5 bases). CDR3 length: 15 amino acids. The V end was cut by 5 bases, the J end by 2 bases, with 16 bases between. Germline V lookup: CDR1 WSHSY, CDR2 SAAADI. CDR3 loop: CASSNPIRETYEQYF. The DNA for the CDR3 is TGCGCCAGCAGTAACCCAATCAGGGAAACCTACGAGCAGTACTTC.

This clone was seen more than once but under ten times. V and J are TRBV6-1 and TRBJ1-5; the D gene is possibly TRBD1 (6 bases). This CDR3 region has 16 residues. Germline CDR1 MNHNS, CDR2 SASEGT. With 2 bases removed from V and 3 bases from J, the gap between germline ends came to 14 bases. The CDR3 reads CASSENRQAYNQPQHF. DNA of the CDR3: TGTGCCAGCAGTGAAAACAGACAGGCGTACAATCAGCCCCAGCATTTT.

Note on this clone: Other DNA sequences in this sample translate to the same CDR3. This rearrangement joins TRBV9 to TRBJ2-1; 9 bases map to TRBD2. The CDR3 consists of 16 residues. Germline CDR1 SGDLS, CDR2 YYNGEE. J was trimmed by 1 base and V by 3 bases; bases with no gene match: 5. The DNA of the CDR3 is TGTGCCAGCAGCGAGGGTAGCGGGGGTTCCTACAATGAGCAGTTCTTC. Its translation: CASSEGSGGSYNEQFF.

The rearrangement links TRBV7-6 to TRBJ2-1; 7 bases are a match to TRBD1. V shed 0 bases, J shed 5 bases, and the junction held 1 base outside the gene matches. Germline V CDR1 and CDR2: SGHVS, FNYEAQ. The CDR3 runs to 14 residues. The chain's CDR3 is CASSLAGQHNEQFF. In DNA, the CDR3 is TGTGCCAGCAGCTTAGCGGGACAGCACAATGAGCAGTTCTTC.

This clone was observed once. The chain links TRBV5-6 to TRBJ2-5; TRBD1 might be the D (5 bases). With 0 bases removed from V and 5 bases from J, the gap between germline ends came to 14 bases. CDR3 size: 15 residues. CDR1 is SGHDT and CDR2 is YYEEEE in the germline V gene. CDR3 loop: CASSLAGSGRETQYF. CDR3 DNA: TGTGCCAGCAGCTTGGCCGGGTCAGGGCGGGAGACCCAGTACTTC.

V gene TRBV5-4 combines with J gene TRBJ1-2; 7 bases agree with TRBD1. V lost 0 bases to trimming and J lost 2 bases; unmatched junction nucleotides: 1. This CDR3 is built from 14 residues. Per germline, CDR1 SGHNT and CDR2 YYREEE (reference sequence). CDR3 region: CASSLGDSNYGYTF. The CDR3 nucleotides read TGTGCCAGCAGCTTGGGGGACAGCAACTATGGCTACACCTTC.

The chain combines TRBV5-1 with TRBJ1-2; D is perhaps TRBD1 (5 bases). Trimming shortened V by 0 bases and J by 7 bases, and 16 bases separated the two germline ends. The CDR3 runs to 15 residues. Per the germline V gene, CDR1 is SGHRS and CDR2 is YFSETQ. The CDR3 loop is CASSLDPGSQAGYTF. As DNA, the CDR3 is TGCGCCAGCAGCTTGGATCCAGGGTCACAGGCTGGCTACACCTTC.

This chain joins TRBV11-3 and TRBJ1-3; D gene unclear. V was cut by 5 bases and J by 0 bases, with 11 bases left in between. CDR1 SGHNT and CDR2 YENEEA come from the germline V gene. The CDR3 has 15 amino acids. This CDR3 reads CASSPGSSSGNTIYF. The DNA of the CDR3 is TGTGCCAGCAGCCCCGGGTCTTCCTCTGGAAACACCATATATTTT.

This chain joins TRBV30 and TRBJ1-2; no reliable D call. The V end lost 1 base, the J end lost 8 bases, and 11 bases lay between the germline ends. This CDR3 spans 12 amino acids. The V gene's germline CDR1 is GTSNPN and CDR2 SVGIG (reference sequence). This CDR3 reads CAWSDRGLGYTF. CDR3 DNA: TGTGCCTGGAGTGACCGGGGTTTGGGCTACACCTTC.

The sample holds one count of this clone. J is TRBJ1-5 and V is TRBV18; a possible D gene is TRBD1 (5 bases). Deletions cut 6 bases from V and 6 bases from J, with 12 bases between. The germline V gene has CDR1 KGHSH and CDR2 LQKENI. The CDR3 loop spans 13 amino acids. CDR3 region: CASSRSGGQPQHF. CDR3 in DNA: TGTGCCAGCTCGCGATCCGGGGGTCAGCCCCAGCATTTT.

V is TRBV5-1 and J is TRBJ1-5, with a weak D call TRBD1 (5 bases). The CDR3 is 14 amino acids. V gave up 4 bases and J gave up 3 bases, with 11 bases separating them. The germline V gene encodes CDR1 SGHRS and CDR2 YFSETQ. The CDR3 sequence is CASSPQGSNQPQHF. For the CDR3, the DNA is TGCGCCAGCAGCCCCCAGGGTTCCAATCAGCCCCAGCATTTT.

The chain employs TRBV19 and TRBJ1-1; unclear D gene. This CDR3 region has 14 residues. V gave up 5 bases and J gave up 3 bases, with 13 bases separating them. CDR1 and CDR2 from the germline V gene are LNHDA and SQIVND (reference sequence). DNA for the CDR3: TGTGCCAGTAGTTATCGTCCGAGGGACACTGAAGCTTTCTTT. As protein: CASSYRPRDTEAFF.

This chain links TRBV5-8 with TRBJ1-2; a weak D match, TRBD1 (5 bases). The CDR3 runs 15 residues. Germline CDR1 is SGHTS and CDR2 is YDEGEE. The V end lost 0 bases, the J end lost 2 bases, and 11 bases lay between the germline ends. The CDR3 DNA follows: TGTGCCAGCAGCTTGGAGGGGATCGACAACTATGGCTACACCTTC. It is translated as CASSLEGIDNYGYTF.

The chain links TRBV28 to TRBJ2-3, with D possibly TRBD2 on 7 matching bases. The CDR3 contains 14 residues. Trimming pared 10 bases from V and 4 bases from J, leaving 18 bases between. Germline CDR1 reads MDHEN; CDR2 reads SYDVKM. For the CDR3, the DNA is TGTGCCACCTTCTATGGGGGGGCCCCAGATACGCAGTATTTT. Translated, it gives CATFYGGAPDTQYF.

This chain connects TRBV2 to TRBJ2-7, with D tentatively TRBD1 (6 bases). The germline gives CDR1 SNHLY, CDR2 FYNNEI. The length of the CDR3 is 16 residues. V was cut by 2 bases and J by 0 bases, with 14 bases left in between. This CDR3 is CASSESYRDNSYEQYF. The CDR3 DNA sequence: TGTGCCAGCAGTGAATCCTACCGGGACAACTCCTACGAGCAGTACTTC.

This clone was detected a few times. CDR3 bases: TGCGCCAGCAGCTTGGAGGGACTCAATCAGCCCCAGCATTTT. Translation: CASSLEGLNQPQHF. The V call is TRBV5-1, the J call TRBJ1-5, with a tentative D call TRBD1 (5 bases). The germline V and J ends were trimmed by 0 bases and 3 bases, with 7 bases remaining between them. This CDR3 has 14 amino acids. CDR1 is SGHRS, CDR2 YFSETQ, per germline. Drawing the rest from reference TRBV5-1 and TRBJ1-5, the complete variable domain is KAGVTQTPRYLIKTRGQQVTLSCSPISGHRSVSWYQQTPGQGLQFLFEYFSETQRNKGNFPGRFSGRQFSNSRSEMNVSTLELGDSALYLCASSLEGLNQPQHFGDGTRLSIL.

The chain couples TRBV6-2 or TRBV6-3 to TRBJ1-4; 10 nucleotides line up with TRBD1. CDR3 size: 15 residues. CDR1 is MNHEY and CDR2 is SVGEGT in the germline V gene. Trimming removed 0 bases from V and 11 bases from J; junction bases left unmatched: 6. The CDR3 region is CASSYSGDRGGKLFF. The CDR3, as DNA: TGTGCCAGCAGTTACTCGGGGGACAGGGGCGGTAAACTGTTTTTT.